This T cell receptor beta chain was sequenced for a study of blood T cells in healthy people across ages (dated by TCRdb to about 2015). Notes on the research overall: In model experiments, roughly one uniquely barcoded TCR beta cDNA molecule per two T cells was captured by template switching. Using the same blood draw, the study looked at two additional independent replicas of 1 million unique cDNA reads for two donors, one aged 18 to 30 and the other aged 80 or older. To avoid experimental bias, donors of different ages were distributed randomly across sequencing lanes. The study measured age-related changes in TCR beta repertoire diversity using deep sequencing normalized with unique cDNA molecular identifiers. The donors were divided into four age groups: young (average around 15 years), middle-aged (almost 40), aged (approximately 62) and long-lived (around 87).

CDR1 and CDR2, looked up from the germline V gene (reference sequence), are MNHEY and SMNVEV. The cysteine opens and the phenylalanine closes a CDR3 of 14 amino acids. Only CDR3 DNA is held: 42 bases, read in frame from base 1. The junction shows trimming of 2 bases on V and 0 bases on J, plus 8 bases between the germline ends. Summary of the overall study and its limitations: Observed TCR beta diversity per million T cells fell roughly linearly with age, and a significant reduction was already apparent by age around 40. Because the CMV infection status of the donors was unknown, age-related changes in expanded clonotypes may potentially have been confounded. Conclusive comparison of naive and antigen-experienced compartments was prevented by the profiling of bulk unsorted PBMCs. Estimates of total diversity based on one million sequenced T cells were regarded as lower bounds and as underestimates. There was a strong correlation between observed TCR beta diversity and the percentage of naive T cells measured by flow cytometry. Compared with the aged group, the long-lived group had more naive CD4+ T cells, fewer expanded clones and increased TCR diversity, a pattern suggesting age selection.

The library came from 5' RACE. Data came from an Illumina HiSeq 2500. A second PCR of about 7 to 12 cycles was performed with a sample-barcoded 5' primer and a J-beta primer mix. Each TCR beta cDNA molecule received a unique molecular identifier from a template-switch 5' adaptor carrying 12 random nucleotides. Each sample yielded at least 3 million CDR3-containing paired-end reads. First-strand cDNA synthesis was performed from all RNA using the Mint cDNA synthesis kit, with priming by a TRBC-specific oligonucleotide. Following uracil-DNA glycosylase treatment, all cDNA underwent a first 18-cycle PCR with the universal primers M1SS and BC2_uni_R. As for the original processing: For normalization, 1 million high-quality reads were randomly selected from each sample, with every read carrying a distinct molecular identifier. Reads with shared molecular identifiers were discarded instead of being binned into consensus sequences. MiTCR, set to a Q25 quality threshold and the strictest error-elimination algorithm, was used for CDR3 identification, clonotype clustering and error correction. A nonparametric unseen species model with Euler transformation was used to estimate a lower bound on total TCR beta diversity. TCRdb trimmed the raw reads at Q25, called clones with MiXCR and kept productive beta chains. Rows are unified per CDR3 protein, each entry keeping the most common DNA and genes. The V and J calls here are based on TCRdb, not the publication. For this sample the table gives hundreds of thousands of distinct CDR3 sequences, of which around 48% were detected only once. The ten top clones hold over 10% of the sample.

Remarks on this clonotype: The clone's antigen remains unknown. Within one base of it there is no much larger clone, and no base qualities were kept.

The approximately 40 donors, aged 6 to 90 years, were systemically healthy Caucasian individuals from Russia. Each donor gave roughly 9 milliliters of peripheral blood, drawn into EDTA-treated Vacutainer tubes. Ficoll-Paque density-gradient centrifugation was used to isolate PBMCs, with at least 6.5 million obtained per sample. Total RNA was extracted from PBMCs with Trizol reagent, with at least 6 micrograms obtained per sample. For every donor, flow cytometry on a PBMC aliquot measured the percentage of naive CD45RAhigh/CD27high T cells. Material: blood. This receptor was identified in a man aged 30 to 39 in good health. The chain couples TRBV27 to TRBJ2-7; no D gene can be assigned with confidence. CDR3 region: CASSLVPSSYEQYF. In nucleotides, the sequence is TGTGCCAGCAGTTTAGTCCCCAGCTCCTACGAGCAGTACTTC.